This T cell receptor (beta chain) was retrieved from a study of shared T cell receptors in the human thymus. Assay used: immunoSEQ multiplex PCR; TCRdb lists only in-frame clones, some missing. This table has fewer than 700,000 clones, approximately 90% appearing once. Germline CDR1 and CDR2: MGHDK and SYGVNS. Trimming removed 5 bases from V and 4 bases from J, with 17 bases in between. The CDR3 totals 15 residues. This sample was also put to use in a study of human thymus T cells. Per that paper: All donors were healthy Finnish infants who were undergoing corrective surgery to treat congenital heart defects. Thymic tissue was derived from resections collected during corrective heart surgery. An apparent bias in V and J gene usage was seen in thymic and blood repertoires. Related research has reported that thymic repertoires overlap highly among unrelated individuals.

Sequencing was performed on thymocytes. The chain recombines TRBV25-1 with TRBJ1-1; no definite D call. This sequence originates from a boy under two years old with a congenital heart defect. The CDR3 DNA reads TGTGCCAGCAGTAACCCAACGGGGTGGGGCACTGAAGCTTTCTTT. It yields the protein CASSNPTGWGTEAFF. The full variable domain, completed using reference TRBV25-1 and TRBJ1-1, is EADIYQTPRYLVIGTGKKITLECSQTMGHDKMYWYQQDPGMELHLIHYSYGVNSTEKGDLSSESTVSRIRTEHFPLTLESARPSHTSQYLCASSNPTGWGTEAFFGQGTRLTVV.